This T cell receptor beta chain was observed in a study of blood T cell repertoires in COVID-19. On the study more broadly: The United States, Italy and Spain provided the acute and convalescent COVID-19 samples.

Here immunoSEQ multiplex PCR was the method, and the copy in TCRdb shows in-frame clones only, minus some. This sample has a few hundred thousand clones, with roughly nine tenths found just once. Germline V CDR1 and CDR2: MDHEN, SYDVKM. The CDR3 has 14 amino acids. Trimming left V 3 bases short and J 10 bases short, with 13 bases between. This chain connects TRBV28 to TRBJ1-6, with D unresolved. The clonotype originates from a woman between 55 and 75 years old with COVID-19, enrolled during active disease. What was sequenced was peripheral blood. CDR3 region: CASSFVSVSSPLHF. In DNA, the CDR3 is TGTGCCAGCAGTTTCGTTTCGGTTAGCTCACCCCTCCACTTT.